This record looks at one T cell receptor beta chain sequence and its context. The data were taken from a study of blood T cell repertoires in COVID-19. Study information: COVID-19 samples collected from the United States, Italy and Spain covered acute and convalescent phases.

The germline V gene has CDR1 MNHNY and CDR2 SVGAGI (reference sequence). CDR3 length: 16 residues. The V and J ends lost 8 bases and 3 bases respectively, with 22 bases between them. Original handling: Reference gene primer amplification gave nucleated cell count estimates. Sequenced by immunoSEQ multiplex PCR; TCRdb stores in-frame clones only, minus some. V and J calls and clone size are given by that table; D and trimming were obtained from the DNA. The sample holds about 120,000 clones; approximately 82% are singletons and the top ten take under 2.5%. Sequencing input: peripheral blood. This chain uses TRBV6-6 with TRBJ1-2; tentative D call: TRBD1 (6 bases). This TCR was sampled from a man aged 30-40 years with acute or convalescent COVID-19. The CDR3 sequence: CASSSQGQAADYGYTF. The CDR3 DNA sequence: TGTGCCAGCTCTTCCCAGGGGCAGGCTGCGGACTATGGCTACACCTTC.